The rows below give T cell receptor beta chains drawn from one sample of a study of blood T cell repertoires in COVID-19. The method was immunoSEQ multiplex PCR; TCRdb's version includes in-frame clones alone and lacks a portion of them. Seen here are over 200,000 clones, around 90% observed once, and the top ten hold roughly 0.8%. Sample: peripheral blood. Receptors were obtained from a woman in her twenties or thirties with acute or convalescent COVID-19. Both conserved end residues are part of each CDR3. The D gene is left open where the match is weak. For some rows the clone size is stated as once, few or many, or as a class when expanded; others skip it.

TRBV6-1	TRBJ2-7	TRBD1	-	CASIRDRGTYEQYF	TGTGCCAGCATCCGGGACAGGGGTACGTACGAGCAGTACTTC
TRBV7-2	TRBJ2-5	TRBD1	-	CASSHGTGGNQETQYF	TGTGCCAGCAGCCATGGGACAGGGGGCAACCAAGAGACCCAGTACTTC
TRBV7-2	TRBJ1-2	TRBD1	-	CASSLVGGTGEDYGYTF	TGTGCCAGCAGCTTAGTAGGAGGGACAGGGGAGGACTATGGCTACACCTTC
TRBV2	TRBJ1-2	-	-	CASSEEQDGGLSGYTF	TGTGCCAGCAGTGAAGAACAAGACGGGGGGCTAAGTGGCTACACCTTC
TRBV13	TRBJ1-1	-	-	CASSVFMRGTEAFF	TGTGCCAGCAGCGTCTTTATGCGGGGAACTGAAGCTTTCTTT
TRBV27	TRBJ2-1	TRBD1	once	CASSRQGGNEQFF	TGTGCCAGCAGCAGACAGGGCGGGAATGAGCAGTTCTTC
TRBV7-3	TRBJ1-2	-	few	CASSLSAGREGYTF	TGTGCCAGCAGCTTATCGGCAGGGAGGGAGGGCTACACCTTC
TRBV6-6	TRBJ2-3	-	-	CASSHGGPDTQYF	TGTGCCAGCAGTCACGGCGGGCCAGATACGCAGTATTTT
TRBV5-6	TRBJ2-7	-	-	CASSGGTVYEQYF	TGTGCCAGCAGCGGCGGGACAGTCTACGAGCAGTACTTC
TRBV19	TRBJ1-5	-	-	CASSISGLDRQPQHF	TGTGCCAGTAGTATCTCCGGGCTTGACAGACAGCCCCAGCATTTT
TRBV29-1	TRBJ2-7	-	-	CSVEGYSGAYEQYF	TGCAGCGTTGAAGGCTATTCGGGGGCCTACGAGCAGTACTTC
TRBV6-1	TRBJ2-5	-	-	CASSERGSGHETQYF	TGTGCCAGCAGTGAACGGGGGTCAGGGCACGAGACCCAGTACTTC
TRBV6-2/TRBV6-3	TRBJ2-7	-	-	CASSYGGPYEQYF	TGTGCCAGCAGTTACGGAGGACCCTACGAGCAGTACTTC
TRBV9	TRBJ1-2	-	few	CASSVDWALTPGYTF	TGTGCCAGCAGCGTAGATTGGGCATTAACGCCGGGCTACACCTTC
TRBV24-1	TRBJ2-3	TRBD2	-	CATSDLTSGNTQYF	TGTGCCACCAGTGATTTGACTAGCGGTAATACGCAGTATTTT
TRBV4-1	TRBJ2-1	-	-	CASSHPRDSGVSYNEQFF	TGCGCCAGCAGCCACCCCAGGGACTCGGGAGTCTCCTACAATGAGCAGTTCTTC
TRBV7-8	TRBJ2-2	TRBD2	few	CASSFPMTSVGAGELFF	TGTGCCAGCAGCTTCCCTATGACTAGCGTAGGAGCCGGGGAGCTGTTTTTT
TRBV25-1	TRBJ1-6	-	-	CASRKQGSYNSPLHF	TGTGCCAGCAGGAAACAGGGCTCCTATAATTCACCCCTCCACTTT
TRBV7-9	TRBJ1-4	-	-	CASSRHAELFF	TGTGCCAGCAGCAGACATGCCGAACTGTTTTTT
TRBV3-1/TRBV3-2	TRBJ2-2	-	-	CASSQLRASGELFF	TGTGCCAGCAGCCAACTCAGGGCTTCGGGGGAGCTGTTTTTT
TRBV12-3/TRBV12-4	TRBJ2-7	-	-	CASSFPGGEQYF	TGTGCCAGCAGTTTTCCCGGGGGCGAGCAGTACTTC
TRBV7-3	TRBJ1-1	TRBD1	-	CASSLTGGQGTEAFF	TGTGCCAGCAGCTTAACGGGGGGACAGGGGACTGAAGCTTTCTTT
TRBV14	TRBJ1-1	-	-	CASSQVLQLNTEAFF	TGTGCCAGCAGCCAAGTCTTACAGTTGAACACTGAAGCTTTCTTT
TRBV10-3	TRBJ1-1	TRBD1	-	CAIRATGGTEAFF	TGTGCCATCCGAGCAACAGGGGGCACTGAAGCTTTCTTT
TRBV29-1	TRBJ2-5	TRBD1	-	CSVALLTGTGVGETQYF	TGCAGCGTTGCCCTATTAACCGGGACAGGGGTGGGGGAGACCCAGTACTTC
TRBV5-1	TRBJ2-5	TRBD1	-	CASSLYGQGGETQYF	TGCGCCAGCAGCTTGTACGGACAGGGAGGAGAGACCCAGTACTTC
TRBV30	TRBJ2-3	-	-	CAWSLPSPSTDTQYF	TGTGCCTGGAGTCTGCCTAGCCCTAGCACAGATACGCAGTATTTT
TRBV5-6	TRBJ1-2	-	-	CASSFWVQEPNYGYTF	TGTGCCAGCAGCTTCTGGGTACAGGAACCTAACTATGGCTACACCTTC
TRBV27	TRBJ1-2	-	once	CASSLSAGYYGYTF	TGTGCCAGCAGTTTATCAGCAGGGTACTATGGCTACACCTTC
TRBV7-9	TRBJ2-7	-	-	CASSPTDTRYEEQYF	TGTGCCAGCAGCCCAACGGACACCCGGTACGAAGAGCAGTACTTC
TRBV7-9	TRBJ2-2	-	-	CASSLGQYTGELFF	TGTGCCAGCAGCTTAGGGCAGTACACCGGGGAGCTGTTTTTT
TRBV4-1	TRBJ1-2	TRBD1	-	CASSHGQGPNYGYTF	TGCGCCAGCAGCCACGGACAGGGGCCGAACTATGGCTACACCTTC
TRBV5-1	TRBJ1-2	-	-	CASSLATGGGYGYTF	TGCGCCAGCAGCTTGGCCACGGGGGGCGGCTATGGCTACACCTTC
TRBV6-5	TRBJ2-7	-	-	CASSYSRLTGTYEQYF	TGTGCCAGCAGTTACAGCCGACTAACGGGTACCTACGAGCAGTACTTC
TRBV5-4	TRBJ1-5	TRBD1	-	CASSASGTGGNQPQHF	TGTGCCAGCAGCGCCTCCGGGACAGGGGGCAATCAGCCCCAGCATTTT